These 17 T cell receptor beta chains were all obtained from the same sample, sequenced in a study of control samples from healthy donors and cancer patients. Profiled with immunoSEQ multiplex PCR; TCRdb holds only in-frame clones, not every one. The data hold about 49,000 clones, with approximately 86% observed a single time. Sequencing was done on a sample of PBMCs. The source is a woman between 45 and 60 years old with lung cancer.

The V call is TRBV5-1, the J call TRBJ2-2; D not certain. The germline CDR1 and CDR2 sequences are SGHRS and YFSETQ. V gave up 8 bases and J gave up 1 base, with 6 bases separating them. The CDR3 runs 12 residues. CDR3 protein: CASAMNTGELFF. In nucleotides, the CDR3 is TGCGCCAGTGCAATGAACACCGGGGAGCTGTTTTTT.

The chain has TRBV7-2 and TRBJ2-1, with a possible D match to TRBD2 (6 bases). From germline, CDR1 is SGHTA and CDR2 FQGNSA. V lost 5 bases and J 8 bases, leaving 19 bases between the germline ends. There are 15 residues in the CDR3. CDR3 DNA sequence: TGTGCCAGCAGCCAAACTAGCAGTCTTGGGGATGAGCAGTTCTTC. This gives the protein CASSQTSSLGDEQFF.

In this sample, this clone turned up a few times. This rearrangement joins TRBV19 to TRBJ1-6; maybe TRBD1 (6 bases). V was pared by 7 bases and J by 9 bases, with 13 bases between. The V gene's germline CDR1 is LNHDA and CDR2 SQIVND (reference sequence). This CDR3 is built from 13 residues. CDR3 amino acids: CASMRGAGSPLHF. CDR3 coding DNA: TGTGCCAGTATGAGGGGGGCAGGTTCACCCCTCCACTTT.

The rearrangement uses TRBV14 and TRBJ2-2, with 7 bases matching TRBD1. The CDR3 is 16 residues long. From germline, CDR1 is SGHDN and CDR2 FVKESK. The J segment lost 5 bases and the V segment lost 1 base, leaving 7 bases of the junction unmatched. This chain's CDR3 is CASSQVPTGRTGELFF. The CDR3 nucleotides are TGTGCCAGCAGCCAAGTTCCGACAGGGCGAACCGGGGAGCTGTTTTTT.

This chain links TRBV30 with TRBJ1-1; the D is unclear. Trimming took 1 base from V and 1 from J, leaving 19 bases between them. The length of the CDR3 is 17 residues. Germline-derived CDR1 and CDR2 are GTSNPN and SVGIG (reference sequence). The CDR3 DNA follows: TGTGCCTGGAGTGGCGGACGGAGTATCCTCTCGAACACTGAAGCTTTCTTT. This codes for CAWSGGRSILSNTEAFF.

This clone was detected once. The rearrangement joins TRBV19 to TRBJ1-1; TRBD1 aligns across 8 bases. The junction had 9 bases not matched to a gene; V was cut back by 7 bases and J by 5 bases. Germline V gives CDR1 LNHDA, CDR2 SQIVND (reference sequence). CDR3 length: 14 residues. The CDR3 DNA follows: TGTGCCAGTACCCCGGACAGGGTAGGGACTGAAGCTTTCTTT. This encodes CASTPDRVGTEAFF.

The chain joins TRBV27 to TRBJ2-1; D ambiguous. Trimming took off 6 bases at V and 0 bases at J, with 9 bases between the two ends. This CDR3 spans 14 amino acids. Germline loops: CDR1 MNHEY, CDR2 SMNVEV (reference sequence). CDR3 nucleotide sequence: TGTGCCAGCAGACCATTCAGCTCCTACAATGAGCAGTTCTTC. It codes for CASRPFSSYNEQFF.

The chain couples TRBV4-2 to TRBJ2-7, with TRBD1 identical over 7 bases. CDR1 and CDR2 from the germline V gene are LGHNA and YNFKEQ. The CDR3 length is 14 residues. J gave up 2 bases and V 1 base, and 2 bases lay outside the gene matches. The DNA for the CDR3 is TGTGCCAGCAGCCAAGCGACAGGGCCCTACGAGCAGTACTTC. Translating gives CASSQATGPYEQYF.

V is TRBV6-2 or TRBV6-3 and J is TRBJ2-7; the match to TRBD2 covers 13 bases. With 6 bases clipped from V and 4 bases from J, the junction kept 3 bases outside the gene matches. CDR1 and CDR2 (germline): MNHEY, SVGEGT. The CDR3 extends over 14 amino acids. CDR3 sequence (DNA): TGTGCCAGCAGCCTGGGACTAGCGGGGTACGAGCAGTACTTC. It encodes CASSLGLAGYEQYF.

The chain uses TRBV27 and TRBJ1-2; 9 bases are a match to TRBD1. Germline trimming cut 6 bases from V and 4 bases from J; bases unmatched to any gene: 3. The CDR3 length is 13 residues. Germline V gives CDR1 MNHEY, CDR2 SMNVEV (reference sequence). CDR3 region: CASRGQGSYGYTF. CDR3 DNA: TGTGCCAGCAGGGGACAGGGTTCCTATGGCTACACCTTC.

The table lists this clone with a few counts. This chain connects TRBV29-1 to TRBJ2-4, with TRBD1 matching over 11 bases. Trimming at V came to 7 bases and at J to 6 bases, leaving 5 bases not matched to a gene. The germline CDR1 and CDR2 sequences are SQVTM and ANQGSEA. The CDR3 runs 13 residues. This chain's CDR3 is CSAGDRGGNIQYF. The CDR3 DNA reads as TGCAGCGCTGGGGACAGGGGGGGAAACATTCAGTACTTC.

The rearrangement links TRBV5-6 to TRBJ1-1; maybe TRBD1 (5 bases). The germline CDR1 and CDR2 sequences are SGHDT and YYEEEE. Deletions cut 4 bases from V and 4 bases from J, with 8 bases between. The CDR3 is 12 amino acids. The chain's CDR3 is CASSPRGTEAFF. CDR3 coding DNA: TGTGCCAGCAGCCCAAGGGGCACTGAAGCTTTCTTT.

V usage is TRBV5-6 and J usage is TRBJ1-1, with D tentatively TRBD1 (5 bases). Germline loops: CDR1 SGHDT, CDR2 YYEEEE. The CDR3 covers 14 residues. V lost 6 bases and J lost 3, with 15 bases in between. The CDR3 nucleotides read TGTGCCAGCACCGACCCTCGGGGGTACACTGAAGCTTTCTTT. Protein product: CASTDPRGYTEAFF.

CDR3 coding DNA: TGCGCCAGCAGCTTTCTGGGACAGGAACAAGAGACCCAGTACTTC. This codes for CASSFLGQEQETQYF. This chain links TRBV5-1 with TRBJ2-5, with 8 bases matching TRBD1. V trimming: 2 bases; J trimming: 2 bases; junction bases outside the gene matches: 5. From germline, CDR1 is SGHRS and CDR2 YFSETQ. The CDR3 covers 15 residues.

The genes are TRBV2 and TRBJ2-5; D is unclear. The CDR3 is 15 residues long. Trimming took 2 bases from V and 5 from J, leaving 15 bases between them. CDR1 SNHLY and CDR2 FYNNEI come from the germline V gene. In DNA, the CDR3 is TGTGCCAGCAGTGAAAAGACTTCGAATTTTGAGACCCAGTACTTC. It codes for CASSEKTSNFETQYF.

The chain joins TRBV4-3 to TRBJ2-7, with a possible D match to TRBD1 (5 bases). The CDR3 runs to 15 residues. V dropped 0 bases and J dropped 3 bases, with 12 bases sitting between them. Germline V gives CDR1 LGHNA, CDR2 YSLEER. CDR3: CASSQDLQGYYEQYF. CDR3 coding DNA: TGCGCCAGCAGCCAAGATTTGCAGGGCTACTACGAGCAGTACTTC.

CDR3 nucleotide sequence: TGTGCCAGCAGCTTGGCGGACAGGGACCTCTACGAGCAGTACTTC. Its translation: CASSLADRDLYEQYF. The rearrangement links TRBV5-6 to TRBJ2-7; 8 nucleotides agree with TRBD1. Per the germline V gene, CDR1 is SGHDT and CDR2 is YYEEEE. The CDR3 is 15 residues long. V gave up 0 bases and J gave up 3 bases; unmatched junction bases: 5.